A single sample gave rise to the 22 T cell receptor beta chains below, sequenced in a study of cytotoxic CD8 clonotypes in ibrutinib-treated CLL. Assay: immunoSEQ multiplex PCR; the TCRdb copy retains only in-frame clones and omits some. The sample yields roughly 47,000 clones, roughly 57% seen once. The sample was PBMCs, taken after 12 months of ibrutinib treatment. The receptors were sampled from a human donor with chronic lymphocytic leukemia.

The chain couples TRBV6-1 to TRBJ2-2; TRBD1 matches at 8 bases. From germline, CDR1 is MNHNS and CDR2 SASEGT. The V and J ends lost 3 bases and 6 bases, in that order; junction bases with no gene match: 6. The CDR3 is 15 amino acids. In DNA, the CDR3 is TGTGCCAGCAGTGAGGGGACAGGCGTTTCCGGGGAGCTGTTTTTT. Translation: CASSEGTGVSGELFF.

This rearrangement joins TRBV27 to TRBJ1-4, with D possibly being TRBD1 (5 bases). Germline V gives CDR1 MNHEY, CDR2 SMNVEV (reference sequence). CDR3 length: 13 residues. Trimming removed 3 bases at V and 8 bases at J, with 10 bases between. The CDR3 here is CASSFRGWEKLFF. For the CDR3, the DNA is TGTGCCAGCAGTTTTAGGGGCTGGGAAAAACTGTTTTTT.

The chain combines TRBV29-1 with TRBJ2-7; 10 bases agree with TRBD1. The CDR3 has 13 residues. The J segment lost 2 bases and the V segment lost 7 bases, leaving 5 bases of the junction unmatched. From germline, CDR1 is SQVTM and CDR2 ANQGSEA. CDR3 nucleotides: TGCAGCGGCCGACAGGGGGCAGCCTACGAGCAGTACTTC. Translated: CSGRQGAAYEQYF.

This clone was counted only a few times. V gene TRBV5-1 combines with J gene TRBJ1-1; D may be TRBD1 (5 bases). This CDR3 spans 15 amino acids. CDR1 SGHRS and CDR2 YFSETQ come from the germline V gene. Trimming shortened V by 0 bases and J by 1 base, and 10 bases separated the two germline ends. In DNA form, the CDR3 reads TGCGCCAGCAGCTTGGAGGGCAGGGCGAACACTGAAGCTTTCTTT. Protein sequence: CASSLEGRANTEAFF.

V usage is TRBV6-1 and J usage is TRBJ2-2, with D hard to call. V was trimmed by 3 bases and J by 4 bases, leaving 9 bases between them. The CDR3 loop spans 14 amino acids. Germline CDR1 reads MNHNS; CDR2 reads SASEGT. This chain's CDR3 is CASSEYGSTGELFF. CDR3 coding DNA: TGTGCCAGCAGTGAGTATGGATCCACCGGGGAGCTGTTTTTT.

The chain combines TRBV19 with TRBJ2-7; D unclear. V lost 0 bases and J lost 5, with 14 bases in between. Germline CDR1 LNHDA, CDR2 SQIVND (reference sequence). This CDR3 is built from 15 residues. Here the CDR3 reads CASSIDGLYRDEQYF. The CDR3 DNA reads TGTGCCAGTAGTATAGATGGTCTATACCGGGACGAGCAGTACTTC.

CDR3 sequence (DNA): TGCGCCAGCAGCCCCGGGACGCACACCTACGAGCAGTACTTC. Amino acid sequence: CASSPGTHTYEQYF. The chain employs TRBV4-1 and TRBJ2-7, with D perhaps being TRBD1 or TRBD2 (5 bases each). V was clipped by 4 bases and J by 2 bases, with 12 bases between them. The germline CDR1 and CDR2 sequences are MGHRA and YSYEKL. The CDR3 runs 14 residues.

This clone was detected a few times. V gene TRBV6-6 combines with J gene TRBJ1-2; D ambiguous. Looked up from germline, CDR1 is MNHNY and CDR2 is SVGAGI (reference sequence). V was pared by 5 bases and J by 5 bases, with 21 bases between. CDR3 length equals 16 residues. CDR3 in amino acids: CASSMDNLRVSYGYTF. The DNA of the CDR3 is TGTGCCAGCAGTATGGATAATCTTCGGGTTTCGTATGGCTACACCTTC.

This chain links TRBV18 with TRBJ2-3; 9 bases agree with TRBD2. The CDR3 length is 14 residues. Trimming removed 4 bases from V and 1 base from J; junction bases left unmatched: 0. From germline, CDR1 is KGHSH and CDR2 LQKENI. The CDR3 nucleotides are TGTGCCAGCTCACTAGCGGGGGGCACAGATACGCAGTATTTT. Amino acids: CASSLAGGTDTQYF. Complete variable domain (other parts from reference TRBV18 and TRBJ2-3): NAGVMQNPRHLVRRRGQEARLRCSPMKGHSHVYWYRQLPEEGLKFMVYLQKENIIDESGMPKERFSAEFPKEGPSILRIQQVVRGDSAAYFCASSLAGGTDTQYFGPGTRLTVL.

V and J are TRBV10-3 and TRBJ2-2, with 10 nucleotides matching TRBD2. Germline-derived CDR1 and CDR2 are ENHRY and SYGVKD. The CDR3 runs 17 residues. J was trimmed by 4 bases and V by 6 bases; bases with no gene match: 11. CDR3 DNA: TGTGCCATCAGCGAGAGAGCACTAGCGGGGAGCACCGGGGAGCTGTTTTTT. Protein product: CAISERALAGSTGELFF.

The chain combines TRBV13 with TRBJ2-3, with D tentatively TRBD1 or TRBD2 (5 bases each). This CDR3 is built from 16 residues. The V gene lost 1 base and the J gene lost 3 bases, with 14 bases spanning the gap. Germline CDR1 is PRHDT and CDR2 is FYEKMQ (reference sequence). This CDR3 reads CASSLVSGSNTDTQYF. The CDR3 coding sequence is TGTGCCAGCAGCTTAGTCTCAGGGAGTAATACAGATACGCAGTATTTT. The complete variable domain, with remaining parts taken from reference TRBV13 and TRBJ2-3, reads AAGVIQSPRHLIKEKRETATLKCYPIPRHDTVYWYQQGPGQDPQFLISFYEKMQSDKGSIPDRFSAQQFSDYHSELNMSSLELGDSALYFCASSLVSGSNTDTQYFGPGTRLTVL.

V usage is TRBV9 and J usage is TRBJ1-1; D is unclear. CDR1 is SGDLS and CDR2 is YYNGEE in the germline V gene. V dropped 0 bases and J dropped 1 base, with 7 bases sitting between them. This CDR3 has 14 amino acids. The CDR3 loop is CASSVESENTEAFF. DNA of the CDR3: TGTGCCAGCAGCGTAGAGTCAGAGAACACTGAAGCTTTCTTT.

This clone has a handful of counts. The gene calls are TRBV18 and TRBJ1-4, with no clear D. This CDR3 is built from 15 residues. The V end was cut by 4 bases, the J end by 6 bases, with 15 bases between. Germline-derived CDR1 and CDR2 are KGHSH and LQKENI. The CDR3: CASSRDWGRDEKLFF. CDR3 DNA sequence: TGTGCCAGCTCACGGGATTGGGGAAGGGATGAAAAACTGTTTTTT. The entire variable domain, with the rest obtained from reference TRBV18 and TRBJ1-4, is as follows: NAGVMQNPRHLVRRRGQEARLRCSPMKGHSHVYWYRQLPEEGLKFMVYLQKENIIDESGMPKERFSAEFPKEGPSILRIQQVVRGDSAAYFCASSRDWGRDEKLFFGSGTQLSVL.

The V call is TRBV19, the J call TRBJ2-7; tentatively, D is TRBD1 or TRBD2 (5 bases each). The CDR3 runs to 15 residues. The germline CDR1 and CDR2 sequences are LNHDA and SQIVND (reference sequence). The V gene lost 5 bases and the J gene lost 5 bases, with 19 bases spanning the gap. The DNA for the CDR3 is TGTGCCAGTAGTCCCCTAGGGACGAGGGTTGACGAGCAGTACTTC. It yields the protein CASSPLGTRVDEQYF.

The chain couples TRBV4-1 to TRBJ2-1; weak D call: TRBD2 (6 bases). CDR1 and CDR2 from the germline V gene are MGHRA and YSYEKL. The V end lost 0 bases, the J end lost 6 bases, and 9 bases lay between the germline ends. The CDR3 is made up of 14 amino acids. The CDR3 DNA sequence: TGCGCCAGCAGCCAAGATCCGACTAGCAATGAGCAGTTCTTC. Amino acid sequence: CASSQDPTSNEQFF.

The genes are TRBV29-1 and TRBJ1-2; D perhaps matches TRBD1 (5 bases). CDR1 is SQVTM and CDR2 is ANQGSEA in the germline V gene. This CDR3 region has 11 residues. CDR3 coding DNA: TGCGCCGCTCGCAGGGACTATGGCTACACCTTC. Protein: CAARRDYGYTF.

This clone was recorded at least ten times. CDR3 loop: CASSWGQGARTEAFF. CDR3 nucleotide sequence: TGTGCCAGCAGCTGGGGACAGGGGGCTAGGACTGAAGCTTTCTTT. The chain links TRBV5-4 to TRBJ1-1; 12 bases agree with TRBD1. The ends lost 3 bases at V and 5 bases at J; junction bases unmatched: 5. Germline V gives CDR1 SGHNT, CDR2 YYREEE (reference sequence). This CDR3 has 15 residues.

This chain connects TRBV27 to TRBJ2-2; D remains ambiguous. CDR1 is MNHEY, CDR2 SMNVEV, per germline (reference sequence). The CDR3 covers 13 residues. The V gene lost 4 bases and the J gene lost 5 bases, with 8 bases spanning the gap. CDR3 coding DNA: TGTGCCAGCAGTTGGGGTCAGACCGGGGAGCTGTTTTTT. This gives the protein CASSWGQTGELFF.

This clone was observed once. The genes are TRBV28 and TRBJ1-1; no firm D call. The germline V and J ends were trimmed by 7 bases and 0 bases, with 12 bases remaining between them. Germline assignment: CDR1 MDHEN and CDR2 SYDVKM. The CDR3 has 14 amino acids. The DNA for the CDR3 is TGTGCCAGCATTTTGAGGGAAATGAACACTGAAGCTTTCTTT. This codes for CASILREMNTEAFF.

The chain recombines TRBV6-6 with TRBJ2-7; 11 bases align to TRBD1. Germline V gene lookup returns CDR1 MNHNY and CDR2 SVGAGI (reference sequence). The CDR3 totals 16 residues. The J segment lost 4 bases and the V segment lost 6 bases, leaving 11 bases of the junction unmatched. CDR3 in amino acids: CASRTDRGRPLYEQYF. CDR3 nucleotides: TGTGCCAGCAGAACGGACAGGGGGCGACCCCTTTACGAGCAGTACTTC.

This clone was detected ten times or more. The chain recombines TRBV4-1 with TRBJ1-2, with D unresolved. The germline gives CDR1 MGHRA, CDR2 YSYEKL. V was trimmed by 1 base and J by 8 bases, leaving 14 bases between them. The CDR3 consists of 14 residues. CDR3 nucleotide sequence: TGCGCCAGCAGCCAAGTGGGCAGCCTCGGGGGCTACACCTTC. Translated, it gives CASSQVGSLGGYTF.

V usage is TRBV9 and J usage is TRBJ2-3, with D unclear. Between the trimmed V and J ends, which lost 3 bases and 2 bases, there was a span of 7 bases. This CDR3 has 13 amino acids. The V gene's germline CDR1 is SGDLS and CDR2 YYNGEE. CDR3 nucleotide sequence: TGTGCCAGCAGCGCCGGGTTCACAGATACGCAGTATTTT. This sequence encodes CASSAGFTDTQYF.